Below, 10 T cell receptor beta chains from the same sample are listed, as sequenced in a study of T cells in localized non-small cell lung cancer. The table came from immunoSEQ multiplex PCR; TCRdb's copy has only in-frame clones and leaves some out. The sample shows roughly 1,200 clones, around 40% of them seen only once. Material: lung tumor tissue, obtained before any cancer treatment. The receptor set was obtained from a male donor at least 60 years old with stage III lung adenocarcinoma.

This clone has only a few counts. V gene TRBV14 combines with J gene TRBJ1-1; TRBD1 agrees at 8 bases. CDR3 length: 15 residues. Germline-derived CDR1 and CDR2 are SGHDN and FVKESK. The J segment lost 3 bases and the V segment lost 4 bases, leaving 7 bases of the junction unmatched. The CDR3 DNA is TGTGCCAGCAGCCCACGGACAGGGTGGGACACTGAAGCTTTCTTT. This gives the protein CASSPRTGWDTEAFF.

This chain uses TRBV19 with TRBJ1-5; 10 bases agree with TRBD1. Trimming at V came to 7 bases and at J to 11 bases, leaving 11 bases not matched to a gene. CDR1 LNHDA and CDR2 SQIVND come from the germline V gene (reference sequence). CDR3 length: 14 residues. This CDR3 is CASTSSRGQGSQHF. CDR3 nucleotide sequence: TGTGCCAGTACGTCGTCGCGGGGACAGGGGTCCCAGCATTTT.

A remark on this clone: A junction end diverges from the germline sequence, so it may reflect a read error. The V call is TRBV19, the J call TRBJ2-3, with 7 bases aligning to TRBD2. Germline CDR1 reads LNHDA; CDR2 reads SQIVND (reference sequence). The CDR3 loop spans 15 amino acids. CDR3 nucleotides: TGTGCCTCGAACGGCGGGGGTACTAGCACAAATACGCAGTATTTT. This translates into CASNGGGTSTNTQYF. Full variable domain (missing parts from reference TRBV19 and TRBJ2-3): DGGITQSPKYLFRKEGQNVTLSCEQNLNHDAMYWYRQDPGQGLRLIYYSQIVNDFQKGDIAEGYSVSREKKESFPLTVTSAQKNPTAFYLCASNGGGTSTNTQYFGPGTRLTVL.

The rearrangement joins TRBV29-1 to TRBJ1-3; D perhaps matches TRBD1 (5 bases). V gave up 5 bases and J gave up 0 bases, with 14 bases separating them. The germline V gene has CDR1 SQVTM and CDR2 ANQGSEA. The CDR3 consists of 15 residues. The chain's CDR3 is CSVWGSLDSGNTIYF. The DNA of the CDR3 is TGCAGCGTTTGGGGCAGTCTTGACTCTGGAAACACCATATATTTT.

The gene calls are TRBV6-7 and TRBJ2-7, with D perhaps matching TRBD2 (5 bases). TRBV6-7 is an ORF, with its function uncertain. V gave up 4 bases and J gave up 2 bases, with 9 bases separating them. The CDR3 contains 13 residues. The chain's CDR3 is CASSWTATYEQYF. The CDR3 nucleotides are TGTGCCAGCAGTTGGACTGCGACCTACGAGCAGTACTTC.

Judged by abundance, this clone is large. The V call is TRBV9, the J call TRBJ2-1; D unresolved. CDR3 length: 14 amino acids. With 0 bases removed from V and 3 bases from J, the gap between germline ends came to 7 bases. Germline V lookup: CDR1 SGDLS, CDR2 YYNGEE. CDR3 sequence (DNA): TGTGCCAGCAGCGTAGACTCCTTCTACAATGAGCAGTTCTTC. This translates into CASSVDSFYNEQFF.

This rearrangement joins TRBV28 to TRBJ2-2; D ambiguous. Per germline, CDR1 MDHEN and CDR2 SYDVKM. CDR3 length: 14 residues. V shed 7 bases and J shed 4 bases, with 13 bases lying between them. The CDR3 spells CASTAGLITGELFF. CDR3 nucleotide sequence: TGTGCCAGCACTGCCGGGCTTATCACCGGGGAGCTGTTTTTT.

The chain has TRBV12-5 and TRBJ2-5; 10 nucleotides line up with TRBD1. This CDR3 has 13 amino acids. Germline V gives CDR1 LGHNT, CDR2 FRNRAP. J gave up 5 bases and V 5 bases, and 2 bases lay outside the gene matches. The CDR3 region is CASGVDRGETQYF. The CDR3 nucleotides read TGTGCTAGTGGTGTGGACAGGGGGGAGACCCAGTACTTC.

The chain links TRBV30 to TRBJ2-7; 7 bases are shared with TRBD2. Germline assignment: CDR1 GTSNPN and CDR2 SVGIG (reference sequence). Unmatched junction bases numbered 5, after V lost 4 bases and J lost 2 bases. The CDR3 is made up of 13 amino acids. CDR3 sequence reads: CAWTSSGTYEQYF. The CDR3 nucleotides are TGTGCCTGGACGTCTAGCGGTACCTACGAGCAGTACTTC.

The gene calls are TRBV29-1 and TRBJ1-2; the match to TRBD1 covers 11 bases. The CDR3 consists of 15 residues. Germline CDR1 reads SQVTM; CDR2 reads ANQGSEA. The V and J ends lost 0 bases and 7 bases, in that order; junction bases with no gene match: 7. The CDR3 coding sequence is TGCAGCGTTGAAGAGCGAAGCGGGACAGGGGGTGGCTACACCTTC. Translation: CSVEERSGTGGGYTF.